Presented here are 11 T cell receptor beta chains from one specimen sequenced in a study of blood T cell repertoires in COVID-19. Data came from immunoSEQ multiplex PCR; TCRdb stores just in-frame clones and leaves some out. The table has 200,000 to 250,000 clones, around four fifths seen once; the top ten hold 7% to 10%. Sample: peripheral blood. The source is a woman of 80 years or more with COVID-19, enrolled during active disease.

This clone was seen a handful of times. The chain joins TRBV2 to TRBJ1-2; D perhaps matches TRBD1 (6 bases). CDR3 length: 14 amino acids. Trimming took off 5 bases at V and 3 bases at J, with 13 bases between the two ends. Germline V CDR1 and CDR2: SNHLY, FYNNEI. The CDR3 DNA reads TGTGCCAGCAGTTTACAGGGTTGGGACTATGGCTACACCTTC. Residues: CASSLQGWDYGYTF.

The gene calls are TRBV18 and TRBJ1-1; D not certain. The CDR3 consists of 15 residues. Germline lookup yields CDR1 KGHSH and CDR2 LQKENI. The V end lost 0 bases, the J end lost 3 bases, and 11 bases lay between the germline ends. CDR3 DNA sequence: TGTGCCAGCTCACCACCGCTGGGCCAGGACACTGAAGCTTTCTTT. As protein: CASSPPLGQDTEAFF.

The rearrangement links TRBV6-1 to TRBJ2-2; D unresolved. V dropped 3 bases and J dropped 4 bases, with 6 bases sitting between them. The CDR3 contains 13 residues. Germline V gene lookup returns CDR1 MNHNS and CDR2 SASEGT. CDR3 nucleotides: TGTGCCAGCAGTGAGGGCCCCACCGGGGAGCTGTTTTTT. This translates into CASSEGPTGELFF.

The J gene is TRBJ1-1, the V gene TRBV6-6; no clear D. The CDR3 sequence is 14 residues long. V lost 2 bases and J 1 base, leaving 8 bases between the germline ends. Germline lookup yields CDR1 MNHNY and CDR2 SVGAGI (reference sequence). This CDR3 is CASSYLRGNTEAFF. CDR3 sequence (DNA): TGTGCCAGCAGTTACCTCCGGGGGAACACTGAAGCTTTCTTT.

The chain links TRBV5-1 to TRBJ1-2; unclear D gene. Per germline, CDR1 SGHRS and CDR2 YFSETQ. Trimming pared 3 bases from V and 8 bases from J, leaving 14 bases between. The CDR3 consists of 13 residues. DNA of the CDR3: TGCGCCAGCAGCTCCCAAAGCCTGTGGGGCTACACCTTC. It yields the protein CASSSQSLWGYTF.

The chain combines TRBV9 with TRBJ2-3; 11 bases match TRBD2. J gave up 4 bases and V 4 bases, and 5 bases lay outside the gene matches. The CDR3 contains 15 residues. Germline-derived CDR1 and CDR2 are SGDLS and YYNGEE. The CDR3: CASSFSGRGADTQYF. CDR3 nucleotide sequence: TGTGCCAGCAGCTTTAGCGGGAGGGGTGCAGATACGCAGTATTTT.

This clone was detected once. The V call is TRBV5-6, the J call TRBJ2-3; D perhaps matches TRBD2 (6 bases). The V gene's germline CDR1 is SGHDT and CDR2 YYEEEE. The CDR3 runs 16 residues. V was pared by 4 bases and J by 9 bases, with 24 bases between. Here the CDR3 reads CASSRTGGPGVSTQYF. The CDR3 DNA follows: TGTGCCAGCAGCCGGACCGGGGGTCCGGGGGTGAGCACGCAGTATTTT.

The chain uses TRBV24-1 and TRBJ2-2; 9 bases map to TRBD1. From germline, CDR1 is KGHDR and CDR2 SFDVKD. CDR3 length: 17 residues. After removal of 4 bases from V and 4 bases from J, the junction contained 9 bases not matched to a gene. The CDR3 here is CATSDPSGTGLTGELFF. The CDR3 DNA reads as TGTGCCACCAGTGACCCTTCCGGGACAGGGCTCACCGGGGAGCTGTTTTTT.

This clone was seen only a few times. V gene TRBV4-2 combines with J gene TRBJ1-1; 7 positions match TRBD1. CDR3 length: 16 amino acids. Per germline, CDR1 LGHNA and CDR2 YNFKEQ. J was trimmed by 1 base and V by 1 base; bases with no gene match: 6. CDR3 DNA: TGTGCCAGCAGCCAAGGGGCGGGACAGCCGAACACTGAAGCTTTCTTT. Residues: CASSQGAGQPNTEAFF.

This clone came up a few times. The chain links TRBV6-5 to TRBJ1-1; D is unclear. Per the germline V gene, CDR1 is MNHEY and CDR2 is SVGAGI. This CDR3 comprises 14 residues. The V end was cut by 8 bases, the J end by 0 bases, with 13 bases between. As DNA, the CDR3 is TGTGCCAGCTCCCTATATTTCATGAACACTGAAGCTTTCTTT. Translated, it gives CASSLYFMNTEAFF.

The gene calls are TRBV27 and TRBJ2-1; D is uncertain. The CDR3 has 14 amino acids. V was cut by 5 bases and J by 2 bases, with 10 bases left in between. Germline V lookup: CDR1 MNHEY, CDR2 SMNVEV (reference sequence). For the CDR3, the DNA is TGTGCCAGCAGTATAAGTGGCCCCTACAATGAGCAGTTCTTC. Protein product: CASSISGPYNEQFF.